Listed below are T cell receptor beta chains from one sample, sequenced in a study of OX40 agonist ivuxolimab in advanced cancers. Libraries were prepared by immunoSEQ multiplex PCR; TCRdb keeps only in-frame clonotypes and omits some of them. The sample lists tens of thousands of clones; 75% to 90% were seen once. This sample comprised CD4+ or CD8+ T cells sorted from blood, obtained in a trial of the OX40 agonist ivuxolimab. These receptors all stem from an adult with an advanced solid tumor such as melanoma, head and neck, liver or kidney cancer. Each CDR3 is given with its conserved first and last residue. D genes are given only for firm matches. Some rows mark clone size as missing; the rest say once, few, many or name a class of expanded clone.

clone size	D gene	J gene	CDR3 length	V gene	CDR3 protein	CDR3 DNA
-	-	TRBJ2-3	12	TRBV5-4	CASGSTLDTQYF	TGTGCCAGCGGCTCCACCTTGGATACGCAGTATTTT
once	-	TRBJ2-7	15	TRBV7-8	CASSLGLGQVNEQYF	TGTGCCAGCAGCTTAGGGCTGGGGCAGGTCAACGAGCAGTACTTC
-	TRBD2	TRBJ2-3	15	TRBV5-4	CASSWGGESTDTQYF	TGTGCCAGCAGCTGGGGGGGGGAAAGCACAGATACGCAGTATTTT
-	-	TRBJ2-3	14	TRBV9	CASSPDDRTDTQYF	TGTGCCAGCAGCCCCGACGACCGCACAGATACGCAGTATTTT
-	-	TRBJ2-3	13	TRBV7-9	CASRPFNTDTQYF	TGTGCCAGCAGACCTTTCAACACAGATACGCAGTATTTT
-	-	TRBJ1-1	15	TRBV6-1	CASSEMGGLNTEAFF	TGTGCCAGCAGTGAAATGGGGGGGCTGAACACTGAAGCTTTCTTT
-	TRBD1	TRBJ1-1	13	TRBV5-1	CASSPRQGTEAFF	TGCGCCAGCAGCCCCCGACAGGGTACTGAAGCTTTCTTT
once	TRBD1	TRBJ1-2	14	TRBV5-6	CASTRGQGYYGYTF	TGTGCCAGCACCAGGGGACAGGGGTACTATGGCTACACCTTC
-	-	TRBJ2-7	13	TRBV7-9	CASSFHGSYEQYF	TGTGCCAGCAGCTTTCACGGGTCCTACGAGCAGTACTTC
-	-	TRBJ1-1	13	TRBV7-3	CASSQRMNTEAFF	TGTGCCAGCAGCCAAAGGATGAACACTGAAGCTTTCTTT
-	TRBD1	TRBJ1-2	13	TRBV27	CASSTRQGIDPTF	TGTGCCAGCAGTACTAGACAGGGGATTGATCCCACCTTC
-	-	TRBJ1-1	13	TRBV27	CASSPLERSEAFF	TGTGCCAGCAGTCCCTTAGAAAGGTCTGAAGCTTTCTTT
once	-	TRBJ2-3	15	TRBV5-8	CASSLGGESTDTQYF	TGTGCCAGCAGCCTAGGAGGGGAAAGCACAGATACGCAGTATTTT
-	-	TRBJ2-1	10	TRBV28	CASSSSGQFF	TGTGCCAGCAGTTCCTCAGGTCAGTTCTTC
-	TRBD2	TRBJ2-1	14	TRBV27	CASTRSGSYNEQFF	TGTGCCAGCACACGTAGCGGGTCATACAATGAGCAGTTCTTC
-	-	TRBJ2-7	16	TRBV10-1	CASTSGLQGRGYEQYF	TGCGCCAGCACCTCCGGGCTACAGGGAAGAGGTTACGAGCAGTACTTC
-	-	TRBJ2-7	16	TRBV19	CASSFANHGGGYEQYF	TGTGCCAGTAGCTTCGCCAATCACGGAGGGGGCTACGAGCAGTACTTC
once	-	TRBJ2-1	16	TRBV25-1	CASSDTRWNSYNEQFF	TGTGCCAGCAGTGATACGAGGTGGAACTCCTACAATGAGCAGTTCTTC
once	TRBD1	TRBJ2-1	14	TRBV5-1	CASNRDRVDFEQFF	TGCGCCAGCAACCGGGACAGGGTTGACTTCGAGCAGTTCTTC
once	-	TRBJ1-2	13	TRBV6-6	CASLQSLGNGYTF	TGTGCCAGCCTCCAGTCCCTCGGGAATGGCTACACCTTC
-	TRBD1	TRBJ1-4	16	TRBV4-2	CASSQSGQGTNEKLFF	TGTGCCAGCAGCCAGTCCGGACAGGGAACAAATGAAAAACTGTTTTTT
-	-	TRBJ2-7	15	TRBV6-5	CASSYPGGKTYEQYF	TGTGCCAGCAGTTACCCTGGGGGGAAAACCTACGAGCAGTACTTC
-	-	TRBJ2-7	14	TRBV28	CASRGTLSPYEQYF	TGTGCCAGCAGGGGGACACTGAGCCCCTACGAGCAGTACTTC
-	-	TRBJ2-3	14	TRBV5-1	CASSWLTVTDTQYF	TGCGCCAGCAGCTGGTTGACAGTCACAGATACGCAGTATTTT
-	-	TRBJ2-3	13	TRBV19	CASSRGDTDTQYF	TGTGCCAGTAGTAGGGGGGACACAGATACGCAGTATTTT
-	-	TRBJ2-7	11	TRBV15	CATSREVEQYF	TGTGCCACCAGCAGAGAGGTCGAGCAGTACTTC
-	-	TRBJ2-1	16	TRBV18	CASSPPAGRLYNEQFF	TGTGCCAGCTCACCACCGGCGGGGCGGTTGTACAATGAGCAGTTCTTC
-	TRBD2	TRBJ2-1	16	TRBV2	CASSGGSGISYNEQFF	TGTGCCAGCAGTGGGGGGAGCGGGATCTCCTACAATGAGCAGTTCTTC
-	-	TRBJ2-2	15	TRBV7-8	CASSLETDYTGELFF	TGTGCCAGCAGCTTAGAAACAGACTATACCGGGGAGCTGTTTTTT
-	TRBD1	TRBJ1-1	14	TRBV28	CASRRTGVNTEAFF	TGTGCCAGCAGACGGACAGGGGTGAACACTGAAGCTTTCTTT
-	-	TRBJ2-1	14	TRBV6-4	CASSAEGSYNEQFF	TGTGCCAGCAGTGCAGAGGGGTCCTACAATGAGCAGTTCTTC
-	-	TRBJ2-7	13	TRBV27	CASSSGTSNEQYF	TGTGCCAGCAGTTCAGGGACTTCGAACGAGCAGTACTTC
-	TRBD2	TRBJ2-1	14	TRBV10-3	CAISGTSRHNEQFF	TGTGCCATCAGCGGGACTAGCAGACACAATGAGCAGTTCTTC
-	-	TRBJ1-3	16	TRBV9	CASSGETWSSGNTIYF	TGTGCCAGCAGCGGAGAGACCTGGAGCTCTGGAAACACCATATATTTT
once	-	TRBJ2-7	15	TRBV27	CASSPRGRMGDEQYF	TGTGCCAGCAGTCCCAGGGGCCGGATGGGAGACGAGCAGTACTTC
-	-	TRBJ1-1	13	TRBV6-5	CASSPRSRVEAFF	TGTGCCAGCAGCCCTAGGAGTAGGGTTGAAGCTTTCTTT
-	-	TRBJ2-7	13	TRBV6-1	CASSRAGRYEQYF	TGTGCCAGCAGTCGGGCCGGACGCTACGAGCAGTACTTC
once	-	TRBJ2-1	16	TRBV5-1	CASSWYQQGASNEQFF	TGCGCCAGCAGCTGGTATCAACAGGGTGCGAGCAATGAGCAGTTCTTC
-	TRBD1	TRBJ1-3	17	TRBV28	CASSDAGGGPTGNTIYF	TGTGCCAGCAGTGACGCAGGGGGCGGGCCAACCGGAAACACCATATATTTT
-	-	TRBJ2-7	16	TRBV9	CASSLGEGGYFDEQYF	TGTGCCAGCAGCCTAGGGGAAGGGGGTTATTTCGACGAGCAGTACTTC
once	-	TRBJ1-2	11	TRBV5-1	CASSLGYGYTF	TGCGCCAGCAGCTTGGGGTATGGCTACACCTTC
-	-	TRBJ1-4	14	TRBV6-6	CASSSTGLGEKLFF	TGTGCCAGCAGTTCTACAGGGCTGGGTGAAAAACTGTTTTTT
-	TRBD2	TRBJ2-5	16	TRBV5-1	CASTYSLAGGQETQYF	TGCGCCAGCACCTACTCCCTAGCGGGAGGGCAAGAGACCCAGTACTTC
-	TRBD2	TRBJ2-7	18	TRBV28	CASSRDPFLAGETYEQYF	TGTGCCAGCAGTCGGGACCCGTTCCTAGCGGGAGAAACCTACGAGCAGTACTTC
once	TRBD1	TRBJ1-5	15	TRBV19	CASLSLRGQNQPQHF	TGTGCCAGTCTAAGCCTCAGGGGGCAGAATCAGCCCCAGCATTTT
few	-	TRBJ1-6	14	TRBV10-3	CAISEWDVNSPLHF	TGTGCCATCAGTGAGTGGGACGTCAATTCACCCCTCCACTTT
-	-	TRBJ2-7	15	TRBV6-6	CASSFLTVSSYEQYF	TGTGCCAGCAGTTTCTTGACAGTCTCTTCCTACGAGCAGTACTTC
-	-	TRBJ1-2	13	TRBV6-5	CASRVDSNYGYTF	TGTGCCAGCAGAGTAGACTCAAACTATGGCTACACCTTC
-	-	TRBJ1-4	16	TRBV25-1	CASSESASATNEKLFF	TGTGCCAGCAGTGAGTCGGCGAGTGCAACTAATGAAAAACTGTTTTTT
-	TRBD1	TRBJ2-4	14	TRBV30	CAWSAGTGGDIQYF	TGTGCCTGGAGTGCCGGGACAGGGGGGGACATTCAGTACTTC
-	-	TRBJ2-3	12	TRBV5-5	CASSYAADTQYF	TGTGCCAGCAGCTATGCCGCGGATACGCAGTATTTT
-	-	TRBJ2-7	12	TRBV30	CAWSPSSYEQYF	TGTGCCTGGAGTCCTAGCTCCTACGAGCAGTACTTC
-	-	TRBJ1-1	14	TRBV27	CASSLRGGNTEAFF	TGTGCCAGCAGTTTGCGAGGGGGGAACACTGAAGCTTTCTTT
-	TRBD1	TRBJ2-3	14	TRBV6-5	CASRNRGRTDTQYF	TGTGCCAGCAGGAACAGGGGTCGCACAGATACGCAGTATTTT
-	-	TRBJ2-7	14	TRBV5-4	CASRARGAGYEQYF	TGTGCCAGCAGGGCTCGGGGGGCAGGCTACGAGCAGTACTTC
once	-	TRBJ1-5	14	TRBV27	CASSLGSVEQPQHF	TGTGCCAGCAGTTTGGGCAGCGTGGAACAGCCCCAGCATTTT
-	-	TRBJ1-1	13	TRBV29-1	CSASVGEDTEAFF	TGCAGCGCCTCAGTGGGGGAGGACACTGAAGCTTTCTTT
-	TRBD1	TRBJ1-4	16	TRBV28	CASSPWGTGRNEKLFF	TGTGCCAGCAGTCCCTGGGGGACAGGACGTAATGAAAAACTGTTTTTT
once	TRBD2	TRBJ2-7	16	TRBV5-1	CASSGGLAGVAYEQYF	TGCGCCAGCAGCGGCGGACTAGCGGGAGTTGCCTACGAGCAGTACTTC